The table lists the clone carrying this TCR beta chain with many counts. Its target is unknown. This record comes from a study of metastatic and nonmetastatic thyroid tumors. Study at large: Repertoire comparisons spanned blood and tumor or nodule tissue from malignant and benign thyroid patients. Overall study findings and caveats: A significant increase in TCR beta diversity was reportedly seen in malignant thyroid tumors relative to benign nodules, in blood and tumor.

Germline V lookup: CDR1 KGHSH, CDR2 LQKENI. V was shortened by 3 bases and J by 1 base, with 13 bases between the two germline ends. This CDR3 spans 16 amino acids. Treatment of any kind had been given to no patient before thyroid surgery. In the study's own analysis: Building a distant-metastasis classifier for papillary thyroid cancer drew on CDR3 differences across clinicopathological groups. TCRdb recomputed clones from the PCR reads via MiXCR. TCRdb assigned the V and J calls; the authors' analysis was not used. This table has 25,000 to 35,000 clones, 15% to 20% appearing once. This rearrangement joins TRBV18 to TRBJ1-5, with D hard to call. This sequence originates from a female donor with papillary thyroid cancer or a benign thyroid nodule (not recorded which). Some clones in this sample may be carry-over from other donors' samples. Sample: blood. The CDR3 bases are TGTGCCAGCTCACCCGGAGGGTCGGGCAGCAATCAGCCCCAGCATTTT. Its translation: CASSPGGSGSNQPQHF.